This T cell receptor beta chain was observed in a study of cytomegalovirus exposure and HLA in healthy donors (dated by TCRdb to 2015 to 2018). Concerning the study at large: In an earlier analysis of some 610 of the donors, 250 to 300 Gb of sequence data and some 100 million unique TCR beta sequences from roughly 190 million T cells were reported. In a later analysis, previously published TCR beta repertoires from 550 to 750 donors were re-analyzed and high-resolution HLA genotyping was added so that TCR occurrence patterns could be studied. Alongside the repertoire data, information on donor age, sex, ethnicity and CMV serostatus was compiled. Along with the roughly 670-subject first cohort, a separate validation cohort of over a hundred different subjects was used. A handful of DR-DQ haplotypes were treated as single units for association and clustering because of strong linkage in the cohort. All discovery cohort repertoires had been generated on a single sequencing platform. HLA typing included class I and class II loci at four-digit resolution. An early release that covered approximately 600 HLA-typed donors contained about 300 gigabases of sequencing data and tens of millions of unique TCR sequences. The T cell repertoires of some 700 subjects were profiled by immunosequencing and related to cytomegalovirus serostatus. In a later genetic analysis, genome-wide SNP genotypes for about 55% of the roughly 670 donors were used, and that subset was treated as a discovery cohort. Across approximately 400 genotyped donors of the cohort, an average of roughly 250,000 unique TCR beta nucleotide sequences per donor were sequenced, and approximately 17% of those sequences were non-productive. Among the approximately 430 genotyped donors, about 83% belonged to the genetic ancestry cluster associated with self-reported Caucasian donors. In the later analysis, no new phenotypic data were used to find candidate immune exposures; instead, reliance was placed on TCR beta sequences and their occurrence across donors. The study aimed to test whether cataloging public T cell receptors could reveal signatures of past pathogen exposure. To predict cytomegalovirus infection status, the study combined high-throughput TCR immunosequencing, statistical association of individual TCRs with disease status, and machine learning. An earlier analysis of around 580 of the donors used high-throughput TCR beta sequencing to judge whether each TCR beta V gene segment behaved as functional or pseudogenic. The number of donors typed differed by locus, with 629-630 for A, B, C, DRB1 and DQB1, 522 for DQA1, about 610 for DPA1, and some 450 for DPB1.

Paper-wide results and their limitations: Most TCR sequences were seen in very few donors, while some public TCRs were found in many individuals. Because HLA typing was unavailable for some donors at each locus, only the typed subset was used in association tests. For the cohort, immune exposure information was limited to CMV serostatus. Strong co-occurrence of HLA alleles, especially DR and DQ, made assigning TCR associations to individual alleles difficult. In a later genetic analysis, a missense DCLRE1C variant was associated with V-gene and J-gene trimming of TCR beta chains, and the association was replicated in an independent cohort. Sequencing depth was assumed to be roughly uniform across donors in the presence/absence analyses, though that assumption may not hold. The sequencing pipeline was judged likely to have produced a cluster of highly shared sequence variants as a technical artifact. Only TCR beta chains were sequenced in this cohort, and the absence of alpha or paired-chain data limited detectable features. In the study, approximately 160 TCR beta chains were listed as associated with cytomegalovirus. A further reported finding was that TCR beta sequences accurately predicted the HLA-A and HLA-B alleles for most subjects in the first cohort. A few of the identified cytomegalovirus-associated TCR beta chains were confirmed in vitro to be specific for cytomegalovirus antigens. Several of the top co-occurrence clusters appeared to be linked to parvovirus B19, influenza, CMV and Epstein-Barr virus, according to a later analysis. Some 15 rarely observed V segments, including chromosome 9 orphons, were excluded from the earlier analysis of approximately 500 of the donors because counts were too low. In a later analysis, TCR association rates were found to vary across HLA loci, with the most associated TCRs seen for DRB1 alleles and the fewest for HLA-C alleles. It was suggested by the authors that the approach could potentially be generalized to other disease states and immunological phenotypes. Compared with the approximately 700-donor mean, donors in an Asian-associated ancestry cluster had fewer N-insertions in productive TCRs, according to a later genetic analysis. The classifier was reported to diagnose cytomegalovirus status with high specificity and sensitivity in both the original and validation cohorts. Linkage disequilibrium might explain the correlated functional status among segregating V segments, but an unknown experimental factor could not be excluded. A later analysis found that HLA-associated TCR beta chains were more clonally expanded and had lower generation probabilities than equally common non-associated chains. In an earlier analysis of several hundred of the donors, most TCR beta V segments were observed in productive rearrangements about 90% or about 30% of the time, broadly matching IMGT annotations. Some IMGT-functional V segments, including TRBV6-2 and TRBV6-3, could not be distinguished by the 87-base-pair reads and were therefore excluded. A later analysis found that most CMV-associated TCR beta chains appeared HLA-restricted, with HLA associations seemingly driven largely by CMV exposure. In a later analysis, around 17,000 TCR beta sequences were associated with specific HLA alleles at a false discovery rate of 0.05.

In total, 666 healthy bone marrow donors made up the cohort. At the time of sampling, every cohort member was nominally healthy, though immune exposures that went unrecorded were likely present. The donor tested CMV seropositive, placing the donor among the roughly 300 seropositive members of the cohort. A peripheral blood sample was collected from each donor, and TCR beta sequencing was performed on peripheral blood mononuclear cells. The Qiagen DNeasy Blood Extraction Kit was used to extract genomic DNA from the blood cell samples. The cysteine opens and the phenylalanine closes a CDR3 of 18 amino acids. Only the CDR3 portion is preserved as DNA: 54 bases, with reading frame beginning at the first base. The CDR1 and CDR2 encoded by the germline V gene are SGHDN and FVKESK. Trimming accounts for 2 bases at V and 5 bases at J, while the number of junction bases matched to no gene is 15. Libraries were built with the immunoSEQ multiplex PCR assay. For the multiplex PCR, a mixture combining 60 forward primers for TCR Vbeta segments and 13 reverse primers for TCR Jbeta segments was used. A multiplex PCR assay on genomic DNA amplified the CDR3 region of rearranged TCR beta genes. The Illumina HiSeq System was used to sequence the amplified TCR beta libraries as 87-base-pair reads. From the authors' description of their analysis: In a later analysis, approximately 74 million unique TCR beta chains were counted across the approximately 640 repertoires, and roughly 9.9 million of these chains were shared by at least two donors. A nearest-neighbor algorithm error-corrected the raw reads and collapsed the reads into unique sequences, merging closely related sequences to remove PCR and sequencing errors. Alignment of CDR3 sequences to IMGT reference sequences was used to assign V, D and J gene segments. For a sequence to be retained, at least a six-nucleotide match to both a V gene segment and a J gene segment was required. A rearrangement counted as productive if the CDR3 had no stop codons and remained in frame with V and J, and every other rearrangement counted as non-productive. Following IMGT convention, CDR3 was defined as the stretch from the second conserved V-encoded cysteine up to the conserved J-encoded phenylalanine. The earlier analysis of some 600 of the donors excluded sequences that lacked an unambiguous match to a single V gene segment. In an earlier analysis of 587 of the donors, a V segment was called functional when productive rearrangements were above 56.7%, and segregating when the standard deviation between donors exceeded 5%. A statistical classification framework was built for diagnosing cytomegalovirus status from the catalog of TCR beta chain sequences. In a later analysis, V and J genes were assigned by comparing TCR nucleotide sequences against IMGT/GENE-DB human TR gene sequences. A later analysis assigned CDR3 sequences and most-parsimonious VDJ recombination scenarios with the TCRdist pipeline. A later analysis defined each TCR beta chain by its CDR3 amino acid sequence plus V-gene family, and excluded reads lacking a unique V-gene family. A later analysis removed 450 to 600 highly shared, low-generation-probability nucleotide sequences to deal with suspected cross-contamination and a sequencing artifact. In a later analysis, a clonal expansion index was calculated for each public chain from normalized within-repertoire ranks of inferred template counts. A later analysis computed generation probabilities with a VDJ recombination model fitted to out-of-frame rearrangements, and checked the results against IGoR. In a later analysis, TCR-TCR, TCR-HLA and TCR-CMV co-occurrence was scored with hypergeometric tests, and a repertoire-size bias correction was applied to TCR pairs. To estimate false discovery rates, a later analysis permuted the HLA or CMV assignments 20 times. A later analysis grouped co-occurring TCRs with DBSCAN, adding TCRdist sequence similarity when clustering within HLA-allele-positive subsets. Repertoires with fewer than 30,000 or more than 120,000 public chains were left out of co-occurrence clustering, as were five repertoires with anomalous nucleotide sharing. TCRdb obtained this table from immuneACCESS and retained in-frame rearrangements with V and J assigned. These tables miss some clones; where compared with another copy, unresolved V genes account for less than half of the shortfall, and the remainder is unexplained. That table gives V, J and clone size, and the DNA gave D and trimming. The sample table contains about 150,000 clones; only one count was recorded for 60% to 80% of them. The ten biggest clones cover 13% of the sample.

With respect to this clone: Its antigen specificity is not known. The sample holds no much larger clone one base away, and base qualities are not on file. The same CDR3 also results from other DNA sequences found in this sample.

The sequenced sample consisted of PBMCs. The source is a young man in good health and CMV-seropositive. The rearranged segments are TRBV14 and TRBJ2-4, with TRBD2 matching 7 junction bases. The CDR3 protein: CASSQQSATRGGQNIQYF. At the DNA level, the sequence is TGTGCCAGCAGCCAACAATCAGCAACCCGCGGGGGACAAAACATTCAGTACTTC.